This T cell receptor (beta chain) was profiled in a study of blood T cell repertoires in COVID-19. For the study at large: The United States, Italy and Spain supplied acute and convalescent COVID-19 samples.

The count of this clone is one. Trimming pared 8 bases from V and 3 bases from J, leaving 19 bases between. This CDR3 is 14 amino acids long. Germline CDR1 is SQVTM and CDR2 is ANQGSEA. Some clones are missing from TCRdb's copy, which holds only in-frame ones; the method was immunoSEQ multiplex PCR. Here the sample spans about 97,000 clones, around nine tenths being singletons. The sample comprised peripheral blood. This chain joins TRBV29-1 and TRBJ1-2, with TRBD1 as a possible D gene (6 bases). The receptor comes from a man aged 45 to 65 with active or convalescent COVID-19. CDR3 protein: CSTRSQSGDYGYTF. The CDR3 region has the DNA TGCAGCACGAGAAGTCAGTCAGGGGACTATGGCTACACCTTC.